This entry is about one TCR beta chain. These data come from a study of blood T cell repertoires in COVID-19. Method: immunoSEQ multiplex PCR; TCRdb's copy keeps in-frame clones and lacks some. The data contain about 110,000 clones, 55% to 75% of them singletons. The length of the CDR3 is 13 residues. Trimming took off 5 bases at V and 4 bases at J, with 10 bases between the two ends. Germline values: CDR1 SEHNR, CDR2 FQNEAQ (reference sequence). The receptor comes from a woman in her forties with acute or convalescent COVID-19. This chain connects TRBV7-9 to TRBJ2-3, with D tentatively TRBD1 (5 bases). The sample was peripheral blood. The CDR3 is CASSDQGADTQYF. As DNA, the CDR3 is TGTGCCAGCAGCGACCAGGGCGCAGATACGCAGTATTTT.